This TCR beta chain was observed in a study of T cell repertoires in cytomegalovirus infection. Across the study: Based on public TCR beta signatures, there were indications of CMV infection and of a matching HLA type.

Study-wide results and limits: Public TCR beta family frequency separated CMV-and-HLA carriers, including in an independent cohort. Clonotype analysis showed dominance of the ex vivo response by HLA-C-restricted CMV-specific TCR beta clonotypes.

This clonotype was seen repeatedly, ten times or more. The antigen remains undetermined. TCRdb independently ran MiXCR on the reads; one entry per CDR3 protein. Among about 300,000 distinct CDR3 sequences listed, about 8.8% were seen once. This clonotype originated in a human donor in good health (CMV status not recorded). Some clones in this sample may be carry-over from other donors' samples. The sequenced material came from PBMCs.

The CDR3 reads CASSLAGKGGNQPQHF. DNA for the CDR3: TGTGCCAGCAGCTTGGCAGGGAAGGGTGGCAATCAGCCCCAGCATTTT. The chain links TRBV7-9 to TRBJ1-5, with D tentatively TRBD1 (5 bases). Trimming took off 3 bases at V and 2 bases at J, with 14 bases between the two ends. This CDR3 has 16 residues. Germline CDR1 SEHNR, CDR2 FQNEAQ (reference sequence).